These 7 T cell receptor beta chains came from one sample sequenced in a study of vaccination effects on CD4 cells after COVID-19. The method was immunoSEQ multiplex PCR; TCRdb's version includes in-frame clones alone and lacks a portion of them. The sample lists 20,000 to 30,000 clones, around 66% seen once, with less than 20% in the top ten. Antigen-specific CD4+ T cells were expanded with viral peptide pools in the ViraFEST assay before sequencing. Isolating CD4+ T cells followed more than eight days of culture. The person was diagnosed with PCR-confirmed SARS-CoV-2 infection between March and December 2020. Antigens for these TCRs are unknown. The source material was CD4+ T cells from PBMCs cultured with SARS-CoV-2 spike peptides, sampled before COVID-19 vaccination. These receptors all come from a human donor who had a prior SARS-CoV-2 infection.

This chain links TRBV11-3 with TRBJ1-6; D uncertain. V was cut by 1 base and J by 9 bases, with 7 bases left in between. This CDR3 spans 13 amino acids. Germline V CDR1 and CDR2: SGHNT, YENEEA. CDR3 coding DNA: TGTGCCAGCAGCTTAGTCCGGGCTTCACCCCTCCACTTT. Amino acid sequence: CASSLVRASPLHF.

J is TRBJ1-1 and V is TRBV5-1, with D possibly TRBD1 on 5 matching bases. V was pared by 4 bases and J by 1 base, with 14 bases between. The CDR3 runs to 15 residues. CDR1 is SGHRS and CDR2 is YFSETQ in the germline V gene. This CDR3 is CASSPVGTANTEAFF. CDR3 sequence (DNA): TGCGCCAGCAGCCCTGTCGGGACGGCGAACACTGAAGCTTTCTTT. The variable domain in full, with the rest retrieved from reference TRBV5-1 and TRBJ1-1, is KAGVTQTPRYLIKTRGQQVTLSCSPISGHRSVSWYQQTPGQGLQFLFEYFSETQRNKGNFPGRFSGRQFSNSRSEMNVSTLELGDSALYLCASSPVGTANTEAFFGQGTRLTVV.

This clone was seen only once. The chain employs TRBV6-5 and TRBJ2-5, with D perhaps being TRBD1 or TRBD2 (5 bases each). The CDR3 contains 14 residues. Germline assignment: CDR1 MNHEY and CDR2 SVGAGI. V was pared by 6 bases and J by 5 bases, with 16 bases between. The CDR3 sequence is CASRGPGRWETQYF. DNA for the CDR3: TGTGCCAGCAGGGGACCCGGGCGCTGGGAGACCCAGTACTTC.

This chain joins TRBV5-1 and TRBJ1-2; D is unresolved. Per the germline V gene, CDR1 is SGHRS and CDR2 is YFSETQ. V shed 0 bases and J shed 2 bases, with 8 bases lying between them. CDR3 length: 14 residues. The CDR3 region has the DNA TGCGCCAGCAGCTTGGGGCTGGAGAACTATGGCTACACCTTC. This gives the protein CASSLGLENYGYTF.

The chain employs TRBV6-5 and TRBJ2-7; D is perhaps TRBD1 or TRBD2 (5 bases each). From germline, CDR1 is MNHEY and CDR2 SVGAGI. The ends were cut back, 6 bases at V and 2 bases at J, with 17 bases in the middle. The CDR3 loop spans 15 amino acids. This CDR3 reads CASRQAGTPAYEQYF. The CDR3 DNA reads as TGTGCCAGCAGACAAGCCGGGACCCCCGCCTACGAGCAGTACTTC.

The chain has TRBV5-1 and TRBJ2-5; no reliable D call. There are 13 residues in the CDR3. Germline CDR1 and CDR2: SGHRS and YFSETQ. V gave up 4 bases and J gave up 5 bases, with 12 bases separating them. The chain's CDR3 is CASSPGPRETQYF. CDR3 DNA sequence: TGCGCCAGCAGCCCCGGGCCCAGGGAGACCCAGTACTTC.

This clone was seen more than once but under ten times. For the CDR3, the DNA is TGTGCCAGCTCACGATCGCGGGACCTCATTGAAAAACTGTTTTTT. Residues: CASSRSRDLIEKLFF. J is TRBJ1-4 and V is TRBV18, with a weak D call TRBD1 (5 bases). Germline CDR1 reads KGHSH; CDR2 reads LQKENI. There are 15 residues in the CDR3. V was pared by 4 bases and J by 7 bases, with 16 bases between.